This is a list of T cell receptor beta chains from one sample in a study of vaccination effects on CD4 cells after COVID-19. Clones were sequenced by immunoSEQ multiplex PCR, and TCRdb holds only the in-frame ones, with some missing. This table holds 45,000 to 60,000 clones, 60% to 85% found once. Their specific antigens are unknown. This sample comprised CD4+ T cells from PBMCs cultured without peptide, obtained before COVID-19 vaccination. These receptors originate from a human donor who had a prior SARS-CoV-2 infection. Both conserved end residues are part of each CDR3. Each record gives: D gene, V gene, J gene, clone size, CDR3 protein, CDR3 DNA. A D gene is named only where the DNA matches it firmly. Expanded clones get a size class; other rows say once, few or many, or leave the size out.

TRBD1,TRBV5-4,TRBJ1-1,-,CASSPGQGLSYEAFF,TGTGCCAGCAGCCCCGGACAGGGGCTTTCCTATGAAGCTTTCTTT
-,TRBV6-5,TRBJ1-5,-,CASSYARFGYNQPQHF,TGTGCCAGCAGTTACGCCCGTTTTGGTTACAATCAGCCCCAGCATTTT
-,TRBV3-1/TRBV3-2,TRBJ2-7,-,CASSQEDRTYEQYF,TGTGCCAGCAGCCAAGAGGACAGAACCTACGAGCAGTACTTC
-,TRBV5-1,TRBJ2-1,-,CASGVGGAANEQFF,TGCGCCAGCGGAGTTGGGGGGGCCGCCAATGAGCAGTTCTTC
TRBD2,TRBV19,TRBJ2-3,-,CASSQLAGVTDTQYF,TGTGCCAGTAGTCAACTAGCGGGGGTGACAGATACGCAGTATTTT
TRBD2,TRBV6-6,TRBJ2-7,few,CASSDRGGFTAWF,TGTGCCAGCAGTGACCGGGGGGGTTTTACAGCCTGGTTC
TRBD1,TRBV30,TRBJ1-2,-,CALRSGTDFNYGYTF,TGTGCCTTACGTTCCGGGACAGACTTTAACTATGGCTACACCTTC
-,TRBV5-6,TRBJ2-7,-,CASSLAPGDSYEQYF,TGTGCCAGCAGTCTGGCCCCGGGGGACTCCTACGAGCAGTACTTC
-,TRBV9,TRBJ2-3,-,CASSVAGGRGDTQYF,TGTGCCAGCAGCGTAGCTGGGGGGCGAGGAGATACGCAGTATTTT
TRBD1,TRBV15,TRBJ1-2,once,CATSREGQRPYTF,TGTGCCACCAGCAGAGAGGGACAGCGTCCATACACCTTC
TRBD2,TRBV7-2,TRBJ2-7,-,CASSLVSGRHYEQYF,TGTGCCAGCAGCTTAGTTAGCGGGAGACACTACGAGCAGTACTTC
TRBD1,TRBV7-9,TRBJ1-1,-,CASSFTGTGNTEAFF,TGTGCCAGCAGCTTCACAGGGACAGGTAACACTGAAGCTTTCTTT
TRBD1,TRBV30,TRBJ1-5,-,CAYTPGQGPQPQHF,TGTGCCTATACACCGGGACAGGGACCTCAGCCCCAGCATTTT
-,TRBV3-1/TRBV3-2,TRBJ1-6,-,CASSRNPGRDSPLHF,TGTGCCAGCAGCCGAAACCCTGGAAGGGATTCACCCCTCCACTTT
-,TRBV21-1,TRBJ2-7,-,CAGGGSMREASSYEQYF,TGTGCCGGGGGGGGAAGTATGAGGGAAGCGAGCTCCTACGAGCAGTACTTC
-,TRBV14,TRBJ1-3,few,CASSRQIISGNTIYF,TGTGCCAGCAGCAGACAGATTATTTCTGGAAACACCATATATTTT
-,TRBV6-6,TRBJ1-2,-,CASSHDRSNYGYTF,TGTGCCAGCAGCCACGACAGGTCTAACTATGGCTACACCTTC
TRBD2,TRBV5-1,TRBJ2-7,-,CASSWETSGSGGEQYF,TGCGCCAGCAGCTGGGAGACTAGCGGGAGTGGAGGGGAGCAGTACTTC
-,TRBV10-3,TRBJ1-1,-,CAISEGEGQAFF,TGTGCCATCAGTGAGGGGGAGGGACAAGCTTTCTTT
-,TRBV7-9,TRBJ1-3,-,CASSFVVGPPGDTIYF,TGTGCCAGCAGCTTTGTGGTCGGCCCGCCAGGGGACACCATATATTTT